The clone carrying this T cell receptor beta chain was counted a single time. Libraries were prepared by immunoSEQ multiplex PCR; TCRdb keeps only in-frame clonotypes and omits some of them. Of 35,000 to 50,000 clones listed, 88% are singletons. This entry comes from a study of T cell changes during pregnancy in multiple sclerosis. Germline CDR1 MNHEY, CDR2 SVGAGI. The V end was cut by 10 bases, the J end by 1 base, with 19 bases between. This CDR3 comprises 15 residues. This specimen was CD4+ T cells from peripheral blood mononuclear cells, taken in the second trimester of pregnancy. V and J are TRBV6-5 and TRBJ1-1; tentative D call: TRBD1 (5 bases). The receptor was derived from a female donor with multiple sclerosis, enrolled in a pregnancy study. The CDR3 DNA sequence: TGTGCCACCCTAACGGTGGGGCAGGGGAACACTGAAGCTTTCTTT. It translates to CATLTVGQGNTEAFF.